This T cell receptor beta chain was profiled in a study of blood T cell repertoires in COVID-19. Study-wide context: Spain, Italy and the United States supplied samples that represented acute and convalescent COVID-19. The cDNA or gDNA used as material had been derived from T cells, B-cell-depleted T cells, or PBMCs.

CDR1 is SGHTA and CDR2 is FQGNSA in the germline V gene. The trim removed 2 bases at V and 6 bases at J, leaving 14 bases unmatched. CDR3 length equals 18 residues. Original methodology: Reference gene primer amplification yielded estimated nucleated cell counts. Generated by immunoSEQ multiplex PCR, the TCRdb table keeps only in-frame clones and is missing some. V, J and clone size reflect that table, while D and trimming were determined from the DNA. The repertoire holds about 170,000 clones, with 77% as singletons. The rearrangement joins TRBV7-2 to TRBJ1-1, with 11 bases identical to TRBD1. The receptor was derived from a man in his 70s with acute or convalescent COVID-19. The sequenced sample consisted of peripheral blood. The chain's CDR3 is CASSLRPGTGGIDAEAFF. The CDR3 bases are TGTGCCAGCAGCTTAAGGCCGGGGACAGGGGGTATTGACGCTGAAGCTTTCTTT.